The source of this T cell receptor (beta chain) is a study of patients and donors after allogeneic stem cell transplantation. The germline gives CDR1 SGHRS, CDR2 YFSETQ. The CDR3 totals 14 residues. Via MiXCR, TCRdb re-called the RT-PCR reads, giving one row per CDR3 protein. This sample has 200,000 to 250,000 distinct CDR3 sequences; 12% to 15% occur once, and the top ten carry about 9.9%. Remarks on this clonotype: Compared with germline, one end of the junction differs, possibly owing to a read error.

The chain recombines TRBV5-1 with TRBJ1-5; 9 bases map to TRBD1. Sequences were obtained from blood, either unsorted or a sorted T cell fraction (not recorded which). The source of this sequence is a human donor who was either an allogeneic HSCT recipient or a stem cell or donor lymphocyte infusion donor (not recorded which). It is not recorded whose cells these are; they may come from a transplant donor. CDR3 nucleotides: TGCGACAGCAGCCCTGGGACAGGGATTCAGCCCCAGCATTTT. It yields the protein CDSSPGTGIQPQHF.